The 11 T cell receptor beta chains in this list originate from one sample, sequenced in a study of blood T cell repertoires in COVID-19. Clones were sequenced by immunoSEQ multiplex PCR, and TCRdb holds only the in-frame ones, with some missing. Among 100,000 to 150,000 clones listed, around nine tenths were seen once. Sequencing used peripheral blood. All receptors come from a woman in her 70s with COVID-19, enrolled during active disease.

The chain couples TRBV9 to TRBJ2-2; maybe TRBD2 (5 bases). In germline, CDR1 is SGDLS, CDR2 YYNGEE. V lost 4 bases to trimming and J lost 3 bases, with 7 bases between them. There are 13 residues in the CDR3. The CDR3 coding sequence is TGTGCCAGCAGCCTGCGGGACACCGGGGAGCTGTTTTTT. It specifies CASSLRDTGELFF.

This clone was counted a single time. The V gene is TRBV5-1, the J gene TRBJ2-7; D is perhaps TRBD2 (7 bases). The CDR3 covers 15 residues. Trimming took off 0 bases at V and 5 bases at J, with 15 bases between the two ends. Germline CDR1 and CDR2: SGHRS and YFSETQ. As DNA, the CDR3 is TGCGCCAGCAGCTTGGCCGAGGGGGGGCTAAACGAGCAGTACTTC. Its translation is CASSLAEGGLNEQYF. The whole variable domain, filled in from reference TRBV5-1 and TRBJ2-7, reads KAGVTQTPRYLIKTRGQQVTLSCSPISGHRSVSWYQQTPGQGLQFLFEYFSETQRNKGNFPGRFSGRQFSNSRSEMNVSTLELGDSALYLCASSLAEGGLNEQYFGPGTRLTVT.

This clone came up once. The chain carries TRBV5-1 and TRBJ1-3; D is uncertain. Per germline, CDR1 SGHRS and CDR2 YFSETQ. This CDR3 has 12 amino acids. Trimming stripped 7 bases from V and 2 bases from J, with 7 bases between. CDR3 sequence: CASRGPGNTIYF. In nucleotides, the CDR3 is TGCGCCAGCCGGGGTCCTGGAAACACCATATATTTT.

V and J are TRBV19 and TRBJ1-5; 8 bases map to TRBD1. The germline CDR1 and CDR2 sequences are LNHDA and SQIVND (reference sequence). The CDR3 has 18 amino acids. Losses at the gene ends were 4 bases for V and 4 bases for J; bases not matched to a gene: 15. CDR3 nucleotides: TGTGCCAGTAGTACACTCAACCAAAAACAGGGGGGTAATCAGCCCCAGCATTTT. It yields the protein CASSTLNQKQGGNQPQHF. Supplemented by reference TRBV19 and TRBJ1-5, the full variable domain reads DGGITQSPKYLFRKEGQNVTLSCEQNLNHDAMYWYRQDPGQGLRLIYYSQIVNDFQKGDIAEGYSVSREKKESFPLTVTSAQKNPTAFYLCASSTLNQKQGGNQPQHFGDGTRLSIL.

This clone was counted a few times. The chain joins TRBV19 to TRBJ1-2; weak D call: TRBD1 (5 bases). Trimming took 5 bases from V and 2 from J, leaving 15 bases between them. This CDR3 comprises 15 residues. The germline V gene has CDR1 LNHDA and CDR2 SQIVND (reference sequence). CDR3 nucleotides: TGTGCCAGTAGTGATCCAGGCAGGGTCAACTATGGCTACACCTTC. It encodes CASSDPGRVNYGYTF.

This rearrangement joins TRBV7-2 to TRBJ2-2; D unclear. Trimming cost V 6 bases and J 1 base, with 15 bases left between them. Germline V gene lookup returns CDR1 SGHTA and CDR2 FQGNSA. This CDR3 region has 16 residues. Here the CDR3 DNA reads TGTGCCAGCAGTCGTACCCCGACACGGAACACCGGGGAGCTGTTTTTT. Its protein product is CASSRTPTRNTGELFF.

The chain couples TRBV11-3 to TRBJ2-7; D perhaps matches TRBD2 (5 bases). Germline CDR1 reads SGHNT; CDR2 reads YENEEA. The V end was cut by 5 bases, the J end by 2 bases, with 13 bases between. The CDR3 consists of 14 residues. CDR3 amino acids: CASSPAGWTYEQYF. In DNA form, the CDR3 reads TGTGCCAGCAGCCCTGCGGGTTGGACCTACGAGCAGTACTTC.

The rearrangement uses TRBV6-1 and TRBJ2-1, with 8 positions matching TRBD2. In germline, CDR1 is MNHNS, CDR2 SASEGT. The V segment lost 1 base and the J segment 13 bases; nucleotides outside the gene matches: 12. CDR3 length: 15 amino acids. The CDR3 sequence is CASSEVGVLSGVQFF. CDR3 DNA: TGTGCCAGCAGTGAAGTGGGGGTCCTTAGCGGGGTACAGTTCTTC.

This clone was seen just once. The CDR3 sequence: CASSVGGRSNEQFF. The DNA for the CDR3 is TGTGCCAGTAGCGTCGGAGGCAGGAGCAATGAGCAGTTCTTC. The chain carries TRBV19 and TRBJ2-1; D might be TRBD2 (5 bases). The V end was cut by 6 bases, the J end by 6 bases, with 15 bases between. Germline CDR1 reads LNHDA; CDR2 reads SQIVND (reference sequence). The CDR3 consists of 14 residues.

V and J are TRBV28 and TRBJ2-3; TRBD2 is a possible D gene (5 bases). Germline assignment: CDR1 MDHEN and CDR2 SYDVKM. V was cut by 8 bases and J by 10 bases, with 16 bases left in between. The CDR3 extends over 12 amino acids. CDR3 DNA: TGTGCCAGCTCCACCGTTCCAGCGGCGCAGTATTTT. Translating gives CASSTVPAAQYF. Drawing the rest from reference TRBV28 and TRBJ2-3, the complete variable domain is DVKVTQSSRYLVKRTGEKVFLECVQDMDHENMFWYRQDPGLGLRLIYFSYDVKMKEKGDIPEGYSVSREKKERFSLILESASTNQTSMYLCASSTVPAAQYFGPGTRLTVL.

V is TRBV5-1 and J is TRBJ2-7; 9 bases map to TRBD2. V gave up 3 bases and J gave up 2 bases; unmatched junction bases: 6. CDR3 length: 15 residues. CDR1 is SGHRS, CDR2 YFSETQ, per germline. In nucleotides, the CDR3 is TGCGCCAGCAGCTATAGCGGGGGCGTTACCTACGAGCAGTACTTC. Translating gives CASSYSGGVTYEQYF.